This is a list of T cell receptor beta chains from one sample in a study of T cells in Graves' hyperthyroidism and ophthalmopathy. TCRdb processed the multiplex PCR reads anew with MiXCR; each CDR3 protein has one entry. Among roughly 500,000 distinct CDR3 sequences, over 35% were seen once, and the ten largest hold about two fifths. The sequenced sample consisted of peripheral blood or thyroid tissue (not recorded which). These TCRs come from an adult woman with Graves' disease, either hyperthyroidism or ophthalmopathy (not recorded which). Both conserved end residues are part of each CDR3. D genes are given only for firm matches. Some rows mark clone size as missing; the rest say once, few, many or name a class of expanded clone.

>TRBD1|few|TRBJ1-1|TRBV7-2
TGTGCCAGCAGCTTAAGGTTCAGGGGGCTGGGGGCTTCCTTT
CASSLRFRGLGASF
>NA|many|TRBJ1-1|TRBV20-1
TGCAGTGCCCCCCGCACTACGTACACTGAAGCTTTCTTT
CSAPRTTYTEAFF
>TRBD1|NA|TRBJ1-2|TRBV2
TGTGCCAGCAACCTAGGGGCCAGGGGGCGGAAAGACTTTGGCTACACCTTC
CASNLGARGRKDFGYTF
>NA|many|TRBJ2-7|TRBV5-6
TGTGCCAGCAGTTTTTCCGACGAGCAGTACTTC
CASSFSDEQYF
>NA|NA|TRBJ1-6|TRBV15
TGTGCCACCAGCAGAGCAGCGGCATCTAATTCACCCCTCCACTTT
CATSRAAASNSPLHF
>NA|NA|TRBJ2-7|TRBV7-9
TGTGCCAGCAGCCCTATTGGGGCCAGGAACTACGAGCAGTACTTC
CASSPIGARNYEQYF
>NA|many|TRBJ2-7|TRBV4-2
TGTGCCAGCAGCCAACCGGGGATCCACGAGCAGTACTTC
CASSQPGIHEQYF
>NA|few|TRBJ2-5|TRBV6-5
TGTGCCAGCAGTTACTCCAGGGATTTTCGTCGAGAGACCCAGTACTTC
CASSYSRDFRRETQYF
>TRBD1|few|TRBJ1-4|TRBV7-2
TGTGCCAGCAGACCCGACAGGGCAAGTGAAAAACTGTTTTTT
CASRPDRASEKLFF
>TRBD2|NA|TRBJ2-5|TRBV2
TGTGCCAGCAGTGAAGCGAACATTGGCGCTGCGGTAGCGGGGACCCAGTACTTC
CASSEANIGAAVAGTQYF
>TRBD1|few|TRBJ1-2|TRBV29-1
TGCAGCGTCACCGGGACAGGGGGGAGTAGCACCTTC
CSVTGTGGSSTF
>NA|once|TRBJ1-5|TRBV7-2
TGTGCCAGCAGCTTCAAGGGGGATCAGCCCCAGCATTTT
CASSFKGDQPQHF
>NA|few|TRBJ2-7|TRBV7-9
TGTGCCAGCAGCCAAGGCCCCCCGCGGGGGCCTTCCTACGAGCAGTACTTC
CASSQGPPRGPSYEQYF
>NA|once|TRBJ1-2|TRBV20-1
TGCAGTGCTTATACCCGGGACACACAGTTAAACTATGGCTACACCTTC
CSAYTRDTQLNYGYTF
>NA|few|TRBJ1-1|TRBV29-1
TGCAGCGTTGATTCGCAGGGTGAAGCTTTCTTT
CSVDSQGEAFF
>TRBD2|NA|TRBJ2-1|TRBV29-1
TGCAGCCTTCTTTCTGGGACTAGGCTCGATGAGCAGTTCTTC
CSLLSGTRLDEQFF
>NA|many|TRBJ1-1|TRBV5-1
TGCGCCAGCAGCTGGGGGGCTGGGACTGAAGCTTTCTTT
CASSWGAGTEAFF
>NA|many|TRBJ1-2|TRBV19
TGTGCCAGCTTGGGATTTGGCTACACCTTC
CASLGFGYTF
>TRBD1|NA|TRBJ1-1|TRBV5-1
TGCGCCAGCAGCTTGGCCCCCGGGACAGGGCCGATGAACACTGAAGCTTTCTTT
CASSLAPGTGPMNTEAFF
>TRBD1|NA|TRBJ2-7|TRBV29-1
TGCAGCTTAGAAAGGGACAGCTACGAGCAGTACTTC
CSLERDSYEQYF
>NA|NA|TRBJ2-3|TRBV5-1
TGCGCCAGCAGCTTGTATCCCGACACAGATACGCAGTATTTT
CASSLYPDTDTQYF
>TRBD1|few|TRBJ1-1|TRBV7-9
TGTGCCAGCAGCCCGCAGGGACAGGGTGTCACTGAAGCTTTCTTT
CASSPQGQGVTEAFF
>NA|many|TRBJ1-1|TRBV20-1
TGCAGTGCTAGTCGGGAGGAGTACACAGAAGCTTTCTTT
CSASREEYTEAFF
>NA|NA|TRBJ2-1|TRBV10-3
TGTGCCATCAGCGCCCAGGTTGGCCCCAATGAGCAGTTCTTC
CAISAQVGPNEQFF
>NA|many|TRBJ1-1|TRBV15
TGTGCCACCAGCAGAGATCTGGGCAGACGGAACACTGAAGCTTTCTTT
CATSRDLGRRNTEAFF
>NA|many|TRBJ1-1|TRBV6-5
TGTGCCAGCAGTAGGTTGAACACTGAAGCTTTCTTT
CASSRLNTEAFF
>NA|NA|TRBJ2-7|TRBV7-6
TGTGCCAGCAGCTTAGCGACGACGGCCACCTACGAGCAGTACTTC
CASSLATTATYEQYF
>TRBD2|NA|TRBJ2-7|TRBV27
TGTGCCAGCAGAGGACTAGCGGGAGTCCACGAGCAGTACTTC
CASRGLAGVHEQYF
>NA|NA|TRBJ2-5|TRBV7-8
TGTGCCAGCAGCAGCCCCCCGGGGACGGGGGCCCAAGAGACCCAGTACTTC
CASSSPPGTGAQETQYF
>NA|NA|TRBJ1-2|TRBV7-3
TGTGCCAGCAGCCTCTGGACGGGGGAGCCCTATGGCTACACCTTC
CASSLWTGEPYGYTF
>NA|NA|TRBJ1-5|TRBV7-2
TGTGCCAGCAGGTCAGAGGGGTGGCAGCCCCAGCATTTT
CASRSEGWQPQHF
>NA|many|TRBJ1-2|TRBV6-1
TGTGCCAGCAGTGAAGACGTTATTCCCTATGGCTACACCTTC
CASSEDVIPYGYTF
>NA|NA|TRBJ2-5|TRBV6-1
TGTGCCAGCACCAGAGGTAGGAAGTCCCAGTACTTC
CASTRGRKSQYF
>TRBD1|many|TRBJ2-6|TRBV20-1
TGCAGTGCTCGAAACCCGACAGGGGGCAGTAGGTCTGGGGCCAACGTCCTGACTTTC
CSARNPTGGSRSGANVLTF
>NA|NA|TRBJ1-2|TRBV15
TGTGCCACCAGCAGAGATCCGGGCATCTCCTATGGCTACACCTTC
CATSRDPGISYGYTF
>TRBD1|once|TRBJ1-1|TRBV29-1
TGCAGCCCGACAGGGTCGAGGTACACTGAAGCTTTCTTT
CSPTGSRYTEAFF
>TRBD1|NA|TRBJ2-5|TRBV25-1
TGTGCCAGCAGTGAACCGACAGGGGTAGATATAGAGACCCAGTACTTC
CASSEPTGVDIETQYF
>TRBD1|NA|TRBJ1-4|TRBV2
TGTGCCAGCAGGCGACCGGGACAGGGGAAGGGAAAACTGTTTTTT
CASRRPGQGKGKLFF
>NA|many|TRBJ1-2|TRBV24-1
TGTGCCACCAGTGAGAATGCGGGGGGCTATGGCTACACCTTC
CATSENAGGYGYTF
>TRBD1|NA|TRBJ1-4|TRBV2
TGTGCTAGGCCGACAGGGCTAGTTAATGAAAAACTGTTTTTT
CARPTGLVNEKLFF
>NA|many|TRBJ1-1|TRBV11-3
TGTGCCAGCAGCTTAATCGTAAGGACTGAAGCTTTCTTT
CASSLIVRTEAFF
>TRBD2|many|TRBJ2-2|TRBV7-8
TGTGCCAGCAGGTTTTGGGGGAGACTAGCGGGAAACACCGGGGAGCTGTTTTTT
CASRFWGRLAGNTGELFF
>TRBD2|NA|TRBJ2-5|TRBV7-9
TGTGCCAGCAGCACTAGCGGGAGCCCCTCTGGAGAGACCCAGTACTTC
CASSTSGSPSGETQYF
>NA|NA|TRBJ2-5|TRBV15
TGTGCCGCCAGCAGAGATCGGCACCAGGAGACCCAGTACTTC
CAASRDRHQETQYF
>NA|NA|TRBJ1-1|TRBV29-1
TGCAGCGTTGTGGATACAGGTGGCACTGAAGCTTTCTTT
CSVVDTGGTEAFF
>NA|many|TRBJ2-7|TRBV20-1
TGCAGTACCCTCAGGGCAGGTTCCTACGAGCAGTACTTC
CSTLRAGSYEQYF
>NA|NA|TRBJ1-2|TRBV7-2
TGTGCCAGCAGCTTAGTAGTGGCGATAGCTAACTATGGCTACACCTTC
CASSLVVAIANYGYTF
>TRBD1|NA|TRBJ2-7|TRBV7-2
TGTGCCAGCCGGACAGGGGGCACCTACGAGCAGTACTTC
CASRTGGTYEQYF